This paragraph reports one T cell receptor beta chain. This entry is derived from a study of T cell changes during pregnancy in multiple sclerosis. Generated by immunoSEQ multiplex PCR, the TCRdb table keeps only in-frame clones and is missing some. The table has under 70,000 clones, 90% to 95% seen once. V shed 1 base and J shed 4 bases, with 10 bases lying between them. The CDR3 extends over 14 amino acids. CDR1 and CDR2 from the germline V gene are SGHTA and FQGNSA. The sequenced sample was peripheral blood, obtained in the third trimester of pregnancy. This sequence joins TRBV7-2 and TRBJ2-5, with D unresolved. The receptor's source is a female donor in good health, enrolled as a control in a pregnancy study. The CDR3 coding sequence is TGTGCCAGCAGCTTAGTGCCGGGTCGAGAGACCCAGTACTTC. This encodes CASSLVPGRETQYF.